A single T cell receptor beta chain is shown here with its context. These data originate in a study of blood T cell repertoires in COVID-19. Per the authors' pipeline: Reference gene primers were amplified, and this amplification served to estimate nucleated cell counts. Using immunoSEQ multiplex PCR, the repertoire was profiled, and TCRdb retains in-frame clones only, with some absent. The V and J calls and clone size come from that table; D and trimming were worked out from the DNA. The sample has 200,000 to 250,000 clones; 70% to 90% are singletons. Unmatched junction bases numbered 7, after V lost 5 bases and J lost 0 bases. The CDR3 is made up of 17 amino acids. Germline CDR1 SGHRS, CDR2 YFSETQ. Cohorts were determined from participant-reported clinical history.

Sequenced input: PBMCs or T cells enriched from blood (not recorded which). This clonotype was obtained from a man aged 25 to 40 who had recovered from COVID-19. The chain carries TRBV5-1 and TRBJ2-5; 13 bases are shared with TRBD2. The CDR3 is CASRRGLAGEYQETQYF. As DNA, the CDR3 is TGCGCCAGCAGACGCGGACTAGCGGGGGAGTACCAAGAGACCCAGTACTTC.